The clone carrying this T cell receptor beta chain was observed once. Its antigen is not known. Documented time point: week 35, safety follow-up. Each dose delivered 300 ug of mutant IDH1 20-mer peptide subcutaneously with imiquimod. Germline V gives CDR1 SGHNT, CDR2 YYREEE (reference sequence). The CDR3 is made up of 14 amino acids. Trimming removed 2 bases at V and 0 bases at J, with 8 bases between. This sample was included in a study of a mutant IDH1 vaccine in newly diagnosed glioma. Looking at the study overall: Patients were started on vaccination 4-6 weeks after radiotherapy alone, or with temozolomide cycles.

Sequencing used immunoSEQ multiplex PCR; TCRdb keeps in-frame clones, though not all of them. The data hold 45,000 to 60,000 clones, with around 90% observed a single time. Material: PBMCs, obtained from a glioma patient whose treatment included an IDH1 peptide vaccine. V gene TRBV5-4 combines with J gene TRBJ1-2; D gene unclear. The sequence derives from a woman aged 40-49 years with glioma. The CDR3: CASSFTSANYGYTF. In nucleotides, the CDR3 is TGTGCCAGCAGCTTCACCAGCGCTAACTATGGCTACACCTTC.